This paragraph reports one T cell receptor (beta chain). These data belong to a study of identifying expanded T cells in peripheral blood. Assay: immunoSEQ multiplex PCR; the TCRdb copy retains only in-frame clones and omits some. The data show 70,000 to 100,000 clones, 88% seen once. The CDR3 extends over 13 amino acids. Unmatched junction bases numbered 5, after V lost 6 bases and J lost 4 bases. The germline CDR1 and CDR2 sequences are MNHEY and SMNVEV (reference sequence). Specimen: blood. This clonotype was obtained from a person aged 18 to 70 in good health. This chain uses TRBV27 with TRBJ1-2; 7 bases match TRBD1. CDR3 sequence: CASSSTGAYGYTF. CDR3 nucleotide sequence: TGTGCCAGCAGCTCTACAGGGGCCTATGGCTACACCTTC.